The rows below give T cell receptor beta chains drawn from one sample of a study of blood T cell repertoires in COVID-19. Some clones are missing from TCRdb's copy, which holds only in-frame ones; the method was immunoSEQ multiplex PCR. The sample yields a few hundred thousand clones, roughly 88% seen once. The sequencing input was peripheral blood. These receptor sequences come from a human donor in a cohort sampled during active COVID-19. The CDR3 runs from the conserved cysteine through the conserved F or W. The order of the fields is J gene, clone size, D gene, V gene, CDR3 protein, CDR3 DNA. D genes are given only for firm matches. Expanded clones get a size class; other rows say once, few or many, or leave the size out.

TRBJ2-5 | . | TRBD2 | TRBV5-5 | CASSLLAGSQETQYF | TGTGCCAGCAGCTTGCTAGCGGGATCACAAGAGACCCAGTACTTC
TRBJ2-1 | . | . | TRBV5-4 | CASSLQGFTYNEQFF | TGTGCCAGCAGCTTGCAGGGATTTACGTACAATGAGCAGTTCTTC
TRBJ2-3 | . | TRBD1 | TRBV9 | CASSVDTSGGPTDTQYF | TGTGCCAGCAGCGTAGATACATCAGGGGGACCCACAGATACGCAGTATTTT
TRBJ1-2 | . | TRBD1 | TRBV7-2 | CASSLTGGGYGYTF | TGTGCCAGCAGCTTAACAGGGGGCGGCTATGGCTACACCTTC
TRBJ1-4 | . | TRBD1 | TRBV6-4 | CASSETGGGDEKLFF | TGTGCCAGCAGTGAGACAGGGGGCGGTGATGAAAAACTGTTTTTT
TRBJ1-1 | . | . | TRBV7-2 | CASSLWAKNTEAFF | TGTGCCAGCAGCTTATGGGCAAAGAACACTGAAGCTTTCTTT
TRBJ1-3 | few | . | TRBV5-4 | CASRPAGLGNTIYF | TGTGCCAGCAGGCCGGCGGGGCTAGGAAACACCATATATTTT
TRBJ1-1 | once | . | TRBV30 | CAWSNRNTEAFF | TGTGCCTGGAGTAATAGGAACACTGAAGCTTTCTTT
TRBJ2-7 | . | TRBD2 | TRBV9 | CASSVGLAGTYEQYF | TGTGCCAGCAGCGTAGGGCTAGCGGGTACCTACGAGCAGTACTTC
TRBJ2-7 | . | TRBD1 | TRBV14 | CASSQAGQGREQYF | TGTGCCAGCAGCCAAGCTGGACAGGGGCGCGAGCAGTACTTC
TRBJ1-5 | . | . | TRBV2 | CASISDEGGNQPQHF | TGTGCCAGCATTTCTGATGAGGGGGGCAATCAGCCCCAGCATTTT
TRBJ2-7 | . | TRBD1 | TRBV2 | CAYVGTGVYEQYF | TGTGCCTATGTCGGGACAGGGGTCTACGAGCAGTACTTC
TRBJ2-1 | . | . | TRBV19 | CASTQSYNEQFF | TGTGCCAGTACACAATCCTACAATGAGCAGTTCTTC
TRBJ2-7 | . | . | TRBV24-1 | CATSDSGTSRQYF | TGTGCCACCAGTGATTCCGGGACTTCTCGGCAGTACTTC
TRBJ2-7 | . | TRBD1 | TRBV28 | CASSPVGQGGYEQYF | TGTGCCAGCAGTCCGGTAGGACAGGGAGGTTACGAGCAGTACTTC
TRBJ2-5 | once | . | TRBV11-3 | CASSLNPQETQYF | TGTGCCAGCAGCTTAAATCCTCAAGAGACCCAGTACTTC
TRBJ2-2 | few | . | TRBV9 | CASSFSGNTGELFF | TGTGCCAGCAGTTTTAGCGGGAACACCGGGGAGCTGTTTTTT
TRBJ2-6 | . | TRBD1 | TRBV4-1 | CASSQTDRGEAGANVLTF | TGCGCCAGCAGCCAAACTGACAGGGGAGAAGCTGGGGCCAACGTCCTGACTTTC
TRBJ1-5 | . | . | TRBV7-5 | CARSWAGPSGNQPQHF | TGTGCCAGAAGCTGGGCAGGGCCTTCGGGCAATCAGCCCCAGCATTTT
TRBJ1-5 | . | TRBD1 | TRBV24-1 | CATSDAPLTGEGNQPQHF | TGTGCCACCAGTGATGCCCCCCTGACAGGGGAAGGCAATCAGCCCCAGCATTTT
TRBJ2-1 | . | . | TRBV5-5 | CASSFFSTDNEQFF | TGTGCCAGCAGCTTTTTTTCGACAGACAATGAGCAGTTCTTC
TRBJ2-1 | . | . | TRBV4-2 | CASSQVTSVEQFF | TGTGCCAGCAGCCAAGTGACGAGCGTTGAGCAGTTCTTC